A selection of T cell receptor beta chains follows, all from one sample in a study of cytotoxic CD8 clonotypes in ibrutinib-treated CLL. Here immunoSEQ multiplex PCR was the method, and the copy in TCRdb shows in-frame clones only, minus some. The sample yields over 45,000 clones, around 55% seen once. Sequencing used PBMCs, obtained after 24 months of ibrutinib treatment. The receptors were sampled from a human donor with chronic lymphocytic leukemia. Each CDR3 is given with its conserved first and last residue. The D gene is left open where the match is weak. Clone sizes are given selectively: once, few, many, or a class where the clone is expanded.

d_gene: -; abundance: -; v_gene: TRBV6-6; j_gene: TRBJ2-7; CDR3nt: TGTGCCAGCAGTTTAGACGGAGCCGCTTCCTACGAGCAGTACTTC; CDR3aa: CASSLDGAASYEQYF
d_gene: TRBD2; abundance: -; v_gene: TRBV2; j_gene: TRBJ2-7; CDR3nt: TGTGCCAGCAGCCCCAGGACTAGCGGGAGTCATTGGTGGGTGTACGAGCAGTACTTC; CDR3aa: CASSPRTSGSHWWVYEQYF
d_gene: -; abundance: -; v_gene: TRBV18; j_gene: TRBJ1-1; CDR3nt: TGTGCCAGCTCTCTGAGTTCTGGGGGAAACACTGAAGCTTTCTTT; CDR3aa: CASSLSSGGNTEAFF
d_gene: -; abundance: -; v_gene: TRBV29-1; j_gene: TRBJ1-1; CDR3nt: TGCAGCGTGGGGGGGAGACGGAACACTGAAGCTTTCTTT; CDR3aa: CSVGGRRNTEAFF
d_gene: -; abundance: -; v_gene: TRBV5-1; j_gene: TRBJ2-7; CDR3nt: TGCGCCAGCAGCCTGGGGGGGCTTGGAAGCGAGCAGTACTTC; CDR3aa: CASSLGGLGSEQYF
d_gene: -; abundance: -; v_gene: TRBV7-9; j_gene: TRBJ2-5; CDR3nt: TGTGCCAGCAGCTTAGCGGATCCGGATGGGGGGCGCTTGGAGACCCAGTACTTC; CDR3aa: CASSLADPDGGRLETQYF
d_gene: TRBD1; abundance: once; v_gene: TRBV6-5; j_gene: TRBJ2-2; CDR3nt: TGTGCCAGCAGTTACTCCAGGGGGCTCACCGGGGAGCTGTTTTTT; CDR3aa: CASSYSRGLTGELFF
d_gene: -; abundance: once; v_gene: TRBV10-3; j_gene: TRBJ2-3; CDR3nt: TGTGCTATCGGTGACAGTGGCACAGATACGCAGTATTTT; CDR3aa: CAIGDSGTDTQYF
d_gene: -; abundance: -; v_gene: TRBV4-1; j_gene: TRBJ1-2; CDR3nt: TGCGCCAGCAGCCAAATCACGGACTATGGCTACACCTTC; CDR3aa: CASSQITDYGYTF
d_gene: -; abundance: -; v_gene: TRBV6-1; j_gene: TRBJ1-3; CDR3nt: TGTGCCATCAGTGAGGCGGGAGTAAACTCTGGAAACACCATATATTTT; CDR3aa: CAISEAGVNSGNTIYF
d_gene: -; abundance: -; v_gene: TRBV11-2; j_gene: TRBJ2-3; CDR3nt: TGTGCCAGCAGCCTCAGAGAGGAGCCGAGGGGCACAGATACGCAGTATTTT; CDR3aa: CASSLREEPRGTDTQYF
d_gene: -; abundance: few; v_gene: TRBV5-4; j_gene: TRBJ2-5; CDR3nt: TGTGCCAGCAGCCCAGATCCGAGTCCTCAAGAGACCCAGTACTTC; CDR3aa: CASSPDPSPQETQYF
d_gene: -; abundance: -; v_gene: TRBV30; j_gene: TRBJ1-1; CDR3nt: TGTGCCTGGAGTTTAAACAGGGTCACTGAAGCTTTCTTT; CDR3aa: CAWSLNRVTEAFF
d_gene: TRBD2; abundance: -; v_gene: TRBV6-1; j_gene: TRBJ2-1; CDR3nt: TGTGCCAGCAGGTCAGGACTAGCGGGGCAGGGAGAGCAGTTCTTC; CDR3aa: CASRSGLAGQGEQFF
d_gene: TRBD1; abundance: -; v_gene: TRBV18; j_gene: TRBJ2-5; CDR3nt: TGTGCCAGCTCAACGGGACAGAAAGAGACCCAGTACTTC; CDR3aa: CASSTGQKETQYF
d_gene: TRBD1; abundance: -; v_gene: TRBV28; j_gene: TRBJ2-1; CDR3nt: TGTGCCGGGGGACAGGGGTCCCTCTACAATGAGCAGTTCTTC; CDR3aa: CAGGQGSLYNEQFF
d_gene: -; abundance: -; v_gene: TRBV5-1; j_gene: TRBJ1-2; CDR3nt: TGCGCCAGCAGCTTGGGTGGGAAACGGAACTATGGCTACACCTTC; CDR3aa: CASSLGGKRNYGYTF
d_gene: -; abundance: -; v_gene: TRBV5-6; j_gene: TRBJ1-4; CDR3nt: TGTGCCAGCAGCCAGACAGGCTCTGGTGAAAAACTGTTTTTT; CDR3aa: CASSQTGSGEKLFF
d_gene: TRBD2; abundance: -; v_gene: TRBV7-2; j_gene: TRBJ2-1; CDR3nt: TGTGCCAGCAGCTTAGCACGATATAGCGGGAGGGCGGATGAGCAGTTCTTC; CDR3aa: CASSLARYSGRADEQFF
d_gene: TRBD1; abundance: -; v_gene: TRBV19; j_gene: TRBJ2-7; CDR3nt: TGTGCCAGCAACCTAGGACAGGGCGGTGAGCAGTACTTC; CDR3aa: CASNLGQGGEQYF
d_gene: TRBD1; abundance: few; v_gene: TRBV4-2; j_gene: TRBJ1-2; CDR3nt: TGTGCCAGCAGCCAAGGGGGGACAGAGATCTATGGCTACACCTTC; CDR3aa: CASSQGGTEIYGYTF
d_gene: TRBD2; abundance: -; v_gene: TRBV29-1; j_gene: TRBJ2-1; CDR3nt: TGCAGCGCAGGGACTAGCGGGAGGGGTGAGCAGTTCTTC; CDR3aa: CSAGTSGRGEQFF
d_gene: TRBD2; abundance: -; v_gene: TRBV28; j_gene: TRBJ2-7; CDR3nt: TGTGCCAGCAGTCGAAGACTAGCGGGAGTTTCTCTCTACGAGCAGTACTTC; CDR3aa: CASSRRLAGVSLYEQYF
d_gene: TRBD1; abundance: -; v_gene: TRBV27; j_gene: TRBJ1-2; CDR3nt: TGTGCCAGCAGTTTGACAGGGGCGGGCTATGGCTACACCTTC; CDR3aa: CASSLTGAGYGYTF
d_gene: -; abundance: many; v_gene: TRBV27; j_gene: TRBJ1-5; CDR3nt: TGTGCCAGCAGTTTATCAGGTAGTAGCAATCAGCCCCAGCATTTT; CDR3aa: CASSLSGSSNQPQHF
d_gene: TRBD1; abundance: many; v_gene: TRBV18; j_gene: TRBJ1-5; CDR3nt: TGTGCCAGCTCACCACGTCCCCTGAAGACAGGGGTAAGGGGTCAGCCCCAGCATTTT; CDR3aa: CASSPRPLKTGVRGQPQHF
d_gene: -; abundance: -; v_gene: TRBV15; j_gene: TRBJ1-5; CDR3nt: TGTGCCACCAGCCAACGGACACTCAATCAGCCCCAGCATTTT; CDR3aa: CATSQRTLNQPQHF
d_gene: -; abundance: few; v_gene: TRBV30; j_gene: TRBJ2-2; CDR3nt: TGTGCCTGGAGTGTCAAGGGGATGTTAACCGGGGAGCTGTTTTTT; CDR3aa: CAWSVKGMLTGELFF
d_gene: -; abundance: -; v_gene: TRBV2; j_gene: TRBJ2-5; CDR3nt: TGTGCCAGCACTCAGAGGGAGACCCAGTACTTC; CDR3aa: CASTQRETQYF
d_gene: -; abundance: once; v_gene: TRBV6-5; j_gene: TRBJ2-3; CDR3nt: TGTGCCAGCACTCTGGGGTCGGATACGCAGTATTTT; CDR3aa: CASTLGSDTQYF
d_gene: -; abundance: -; v_gene: TRBV2; j_gene: TRBJ2-3; CDR3nt: TGTGCCAGCAGTGTTGGGATCACAGATACGCAGTATTTT; CDR3aa: CASSVGITDTQYF
d_gene: -; abundance: -; v_gene: TRBV4-1; j_gene: TRBJ2-1; CDR3nt: TGCGCCAGCAGCCAAGGGTCTCTAGCAGGAGGATACAATGAGCAGTTCTTC; CDR3aa: CASSQGSLAGGYNEQFF
d_gene: -; abundance: -; v_gene: TRBV5-1; j_gene: TRBJ1-4; CDR3nt: TGCGCCAGCAGCTTGGACCTCGGGGATGGTGAAAAACTGTTTTTT; CDR3aa: CASSLDLGDGEKLFF
d_gene: -; abundance: -; v_gene: TRBV7-8; j_gene: TRBJ2-2; CDR3nt: TGTGCCAGTCGGGACCAGAACACCGGGGAGCTGTTTTTT; CDR3aa: CASRDQNTGELFF